Below, one T cell receptor beta chain is given with its context. The method was immunoSEQ multiplex PCR; TCRdb's version includes in-frame clones alone and lacks a portion of them. The data show hundreds of thousands of clones, 70% to 90% seen once. With 2 bases clipped from V and 1 base from J, the junction kept 2 bases outside the gene matches. Per germline, CDR1 MGHRA and CDR2 YSYEKL. The length of the CDR3 is 14 residues. This sample was taken from a study of blood T cell repertoires in COVID-19. The receptor comes from a human donor in a cohort sampled during active COVID-19. Sequencing was carried out using peripheral blood. The chain carries TRBV4-1 and TRBJ2-7; 7 bases match TRBD2. The CDR3 is CASSQSGASYEQYF. The CDR3 bases are TGCGCCAGCAGCCAAAGCGGGGCGTCCTACGAGCAGTACTTC.